This T cell receptor beta chain was sequenced during a study of shared clonotypes between healthy human individuals. Repertoires were generated with immunoSEQ multiplex PCR, while TCRdb's copy carries only in-frame clones and drops some. The table lists some 2.1 million clones, roughly 94% of them singletons, with 0.1% to 0.15% in the top ten. CDR3 size: 18 residues. With V trimmed by 0 bases and J by 3 bases, 13 bases remained unmatched. Per germline, CDR1 LGHNA and CDR2 YNFKEQ. The sequenced material came from naive CD4+ T cells sorted from blood. The subset here: CD45RA+ positively selected. The gene calls are TRBV4-2 and TRBJ1-1, with 7 bases fitting TRBD1. This TCR derives from a man aged 18 to 29 in good health. CDR3 in amino acids: CASSQELMSGGADTEAFF. CDR3 coding DNA: TGTGCCAGCAGCCAAGAGCTTATGTCAGGGGGGGCTGACACTGAAGCTTTCTTT.